This paragraph reports one T cell receptor (beta chain). The data originate from a study of blood T cell repertoires in COVID-19. CDR3 length: 11 amino acids. Germline V gives CDR1 SGHRS, CDR2 YFSETQ. Trimming took 4 bases from V and 5 from J, leaving 6 bases between them. Clones were read by immunoSEQ multiplex PCR, and TCRdb kept only the in-frame ones, dropping some. This sample has 55,000 to 80,000 clones; around 80% occur once, and the top ten carry 6% to 6.5%. The sequencing input was peripheral blood. This receptor was taken from a human donor in a cohort sampled during active COVID-19. The chain recombines TRBV5-1 with TRBJ2-5, with a possible D match to TRBD2 (6 bases). Here the CDR3 DNA reads TGCGCCAGCAGCGGGGGGGAGACCCAGTACTTC. It codes for CASSGGETQYF.